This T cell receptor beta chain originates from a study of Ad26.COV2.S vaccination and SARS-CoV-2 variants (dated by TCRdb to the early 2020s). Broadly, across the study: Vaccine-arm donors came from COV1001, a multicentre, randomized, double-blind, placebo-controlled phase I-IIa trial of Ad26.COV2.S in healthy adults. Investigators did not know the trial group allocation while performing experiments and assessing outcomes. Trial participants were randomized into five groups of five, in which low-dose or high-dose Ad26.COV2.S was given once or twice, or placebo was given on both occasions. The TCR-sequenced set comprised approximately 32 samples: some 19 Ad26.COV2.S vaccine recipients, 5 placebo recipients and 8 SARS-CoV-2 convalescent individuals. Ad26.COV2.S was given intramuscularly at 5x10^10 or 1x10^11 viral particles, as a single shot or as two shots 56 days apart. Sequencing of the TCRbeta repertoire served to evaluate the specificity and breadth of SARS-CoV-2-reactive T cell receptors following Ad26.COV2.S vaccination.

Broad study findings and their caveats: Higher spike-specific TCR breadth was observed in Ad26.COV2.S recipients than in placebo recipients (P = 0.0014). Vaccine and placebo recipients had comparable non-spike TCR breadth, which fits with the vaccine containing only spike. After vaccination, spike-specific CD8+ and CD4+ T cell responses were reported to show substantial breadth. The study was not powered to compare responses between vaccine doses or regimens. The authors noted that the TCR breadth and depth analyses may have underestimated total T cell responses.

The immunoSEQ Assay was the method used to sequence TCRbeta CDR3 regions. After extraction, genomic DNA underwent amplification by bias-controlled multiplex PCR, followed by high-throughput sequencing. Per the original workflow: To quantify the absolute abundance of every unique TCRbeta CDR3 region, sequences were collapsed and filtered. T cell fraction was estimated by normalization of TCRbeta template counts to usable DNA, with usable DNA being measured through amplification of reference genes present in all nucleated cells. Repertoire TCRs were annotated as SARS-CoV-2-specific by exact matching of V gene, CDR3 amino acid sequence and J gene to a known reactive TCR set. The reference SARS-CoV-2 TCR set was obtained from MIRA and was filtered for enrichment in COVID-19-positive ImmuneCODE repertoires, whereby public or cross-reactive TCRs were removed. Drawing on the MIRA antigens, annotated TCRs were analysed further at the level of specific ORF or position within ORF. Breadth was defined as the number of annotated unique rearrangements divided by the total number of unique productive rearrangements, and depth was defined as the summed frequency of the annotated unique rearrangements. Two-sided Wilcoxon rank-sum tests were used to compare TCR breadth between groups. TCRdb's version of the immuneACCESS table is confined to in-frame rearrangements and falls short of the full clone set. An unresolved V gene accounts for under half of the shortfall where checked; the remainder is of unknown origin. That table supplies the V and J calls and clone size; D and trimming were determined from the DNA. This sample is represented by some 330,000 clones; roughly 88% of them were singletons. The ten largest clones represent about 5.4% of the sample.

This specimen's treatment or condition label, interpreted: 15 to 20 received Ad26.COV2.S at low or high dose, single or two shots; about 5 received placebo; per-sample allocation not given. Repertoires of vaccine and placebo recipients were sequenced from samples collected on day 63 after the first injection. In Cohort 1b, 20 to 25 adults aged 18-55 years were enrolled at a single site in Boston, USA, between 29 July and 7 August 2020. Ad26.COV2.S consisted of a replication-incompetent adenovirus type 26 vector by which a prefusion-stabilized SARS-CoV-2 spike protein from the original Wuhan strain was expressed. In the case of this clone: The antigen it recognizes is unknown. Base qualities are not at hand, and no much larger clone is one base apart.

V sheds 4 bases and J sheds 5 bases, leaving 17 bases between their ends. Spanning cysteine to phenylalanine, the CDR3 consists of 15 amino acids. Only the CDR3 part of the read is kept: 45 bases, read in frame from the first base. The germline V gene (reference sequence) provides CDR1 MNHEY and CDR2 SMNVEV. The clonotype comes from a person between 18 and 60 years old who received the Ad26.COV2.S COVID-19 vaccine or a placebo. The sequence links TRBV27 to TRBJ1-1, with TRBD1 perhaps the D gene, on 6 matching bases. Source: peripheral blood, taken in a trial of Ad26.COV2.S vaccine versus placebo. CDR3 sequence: CASSSGGGAGTEAFF. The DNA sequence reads TGTGCCAGCAGTTCCGGGGGGGGCGCTGGGACTGAAGCTTTCTTT.